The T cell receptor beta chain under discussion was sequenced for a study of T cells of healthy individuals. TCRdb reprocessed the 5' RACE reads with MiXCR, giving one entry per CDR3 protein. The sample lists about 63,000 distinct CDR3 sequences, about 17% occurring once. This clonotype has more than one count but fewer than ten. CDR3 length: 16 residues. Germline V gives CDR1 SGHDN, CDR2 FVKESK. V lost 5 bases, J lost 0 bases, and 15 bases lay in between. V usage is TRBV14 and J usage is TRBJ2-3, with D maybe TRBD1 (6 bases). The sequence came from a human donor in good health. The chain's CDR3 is CASSSRSGDSTDTQYF. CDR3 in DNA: TGTGCCAGCAGCTCTCGCTCAGGGGACAGCACAGATACGCAGTATTTT. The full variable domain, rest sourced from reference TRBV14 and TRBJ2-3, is EAGVTQFPSHSVIEKGQTVTLRCDPISGHDNLYWYRRVMGKEIKFLLHFVKESKQDESGMPNNRFLAERTGGTYSTLKVQPAELEDSGVYFCASSSRSGDSTDTQYFGPGTRLTVL.